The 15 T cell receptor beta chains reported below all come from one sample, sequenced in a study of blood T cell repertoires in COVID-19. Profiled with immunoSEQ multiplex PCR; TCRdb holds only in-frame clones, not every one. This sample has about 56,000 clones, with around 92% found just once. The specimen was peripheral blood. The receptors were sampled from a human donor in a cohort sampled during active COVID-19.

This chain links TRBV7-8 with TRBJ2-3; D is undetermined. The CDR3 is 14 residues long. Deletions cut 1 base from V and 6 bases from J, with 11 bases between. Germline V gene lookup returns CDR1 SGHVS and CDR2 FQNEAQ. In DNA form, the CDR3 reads TGTGCCAGCAGCTTAGATCCGGGTCTGGATACGCAGTATTTT. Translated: CASSLDPGLDTQYF.

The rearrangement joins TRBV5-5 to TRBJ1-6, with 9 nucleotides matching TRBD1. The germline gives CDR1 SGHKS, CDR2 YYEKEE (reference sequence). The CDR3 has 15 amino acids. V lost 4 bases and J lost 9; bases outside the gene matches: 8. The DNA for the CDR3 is TGTGCCAGCAGCACACAGGGGGCTAGATCTTCACCCCTCCACTTT. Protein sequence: CASSTQGARSSPLHF.

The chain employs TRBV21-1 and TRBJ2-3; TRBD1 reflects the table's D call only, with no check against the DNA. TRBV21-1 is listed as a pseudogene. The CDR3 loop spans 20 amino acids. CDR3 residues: CASSKMESQYQGFIPDTQYF. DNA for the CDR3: TGTGCCAGCAGCAAAATGGAGTCTCAATATCAGGGGTTCATCCCTGATACGCAGTATTTT.

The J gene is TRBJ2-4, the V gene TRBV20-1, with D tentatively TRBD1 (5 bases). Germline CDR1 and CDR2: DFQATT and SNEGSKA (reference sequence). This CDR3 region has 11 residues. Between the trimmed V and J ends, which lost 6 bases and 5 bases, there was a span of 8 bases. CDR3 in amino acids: CSAGRENIQYF. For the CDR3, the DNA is TGCAGTGCCGGCAGGGAAAACATTCAGTACTTC.

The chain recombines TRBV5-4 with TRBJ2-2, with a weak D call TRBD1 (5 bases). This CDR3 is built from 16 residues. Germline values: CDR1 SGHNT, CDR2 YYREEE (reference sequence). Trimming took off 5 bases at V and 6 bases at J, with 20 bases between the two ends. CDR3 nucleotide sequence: TGTGCCAGCAGTGATTATCCAGGGAATAGTCCCGGGGAGCTGTTTTTT. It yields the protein CASSDYPGNSPGELFF. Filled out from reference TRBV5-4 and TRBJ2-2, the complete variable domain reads ETGVTQSPTHLIKTRGQQVTLRCSSQSGHNTVSWYQQALGQGPQFIFQYYREEENGRGNFPPRFSGLQFPNYSSELNVNALELDDSALYLCASSDYPGNSPGELFFGEGSRLTVL.

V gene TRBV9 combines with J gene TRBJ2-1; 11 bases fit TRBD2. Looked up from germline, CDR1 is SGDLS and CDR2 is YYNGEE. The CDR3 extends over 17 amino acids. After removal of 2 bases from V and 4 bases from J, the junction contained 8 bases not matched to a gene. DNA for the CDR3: TGTGCCAGCAGCGTCGGACCTAGCGGGGGGACTTACAATGAGCAGTTCTTC. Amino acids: CASSVGPSGGTYNEQFF.

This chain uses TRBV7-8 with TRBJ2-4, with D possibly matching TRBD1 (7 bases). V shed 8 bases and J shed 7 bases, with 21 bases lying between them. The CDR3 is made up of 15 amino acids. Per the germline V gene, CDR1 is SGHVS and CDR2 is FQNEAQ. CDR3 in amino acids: CASSGGGGRWNIQYF. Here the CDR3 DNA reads TGTGCCAGCTCTGGAGGAGGGGGCCGGTGGAACATTCAGTACTTC.

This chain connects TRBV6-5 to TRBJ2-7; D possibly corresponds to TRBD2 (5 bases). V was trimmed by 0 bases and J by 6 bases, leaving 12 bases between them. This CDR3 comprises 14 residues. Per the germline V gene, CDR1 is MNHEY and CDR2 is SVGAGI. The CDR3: CASSYSARTGEQYF. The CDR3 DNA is TGTGCCAGCAGTTACTCGGCAAGGACTGGCGAGCAGTACTTC.

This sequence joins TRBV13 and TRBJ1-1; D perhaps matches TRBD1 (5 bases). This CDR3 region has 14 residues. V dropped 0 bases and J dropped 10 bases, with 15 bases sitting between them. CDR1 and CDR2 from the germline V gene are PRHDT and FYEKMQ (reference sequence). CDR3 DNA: TGTGCCAGCAGCTTAGGAGGGGCAGGTGGTATAGCTTTCTTT. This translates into CASSLGGAGGIAFF.

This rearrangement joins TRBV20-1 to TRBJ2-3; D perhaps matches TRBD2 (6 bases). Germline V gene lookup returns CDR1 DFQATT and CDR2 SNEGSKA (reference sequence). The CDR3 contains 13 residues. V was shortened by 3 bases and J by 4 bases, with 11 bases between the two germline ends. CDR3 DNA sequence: TGCAGTGCTAGTCCCGGAGGGCCAGATACGCAGTATTTT. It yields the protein CSASPGGPDTQYF.

The CDR3 nucleotides read TGTGCCAGCAGTTTCACAGATAATTCACCCCTCCACTTT. It is translated as CASSFTDNSPLHF. The chain employs TRBV12-3 or TRBV12-4 and TRBJ1-6; D gene ambiguous. This CDR3 contains 13 residues. Deletions cut 3 bases from V and 5 bases from J, with 5 bases between.

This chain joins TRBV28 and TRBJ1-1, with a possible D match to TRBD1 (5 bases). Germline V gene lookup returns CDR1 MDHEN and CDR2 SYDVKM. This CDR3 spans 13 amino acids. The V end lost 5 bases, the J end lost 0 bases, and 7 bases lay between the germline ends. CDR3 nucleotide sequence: TGTGCCAGCAGTCCAGGGCTGAACACTGAAGCTTTCTTT. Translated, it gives CASSPGLNTEAFF.

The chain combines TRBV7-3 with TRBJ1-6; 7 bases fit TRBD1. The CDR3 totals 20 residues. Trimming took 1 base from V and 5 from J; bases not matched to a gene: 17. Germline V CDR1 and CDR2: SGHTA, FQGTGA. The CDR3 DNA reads TGTGCCAGCAGCTTAAACGGGCCCACGCCCGGGACAGCGAATAATTCACCCCTCCACTTT. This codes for CASSLNGPTPGTANNSPLHF. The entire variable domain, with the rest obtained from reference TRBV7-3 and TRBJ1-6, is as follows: GAGVSQTPSNKVTEKGKYVELRCDPISGHTALYWYRQSLGQGPEFLIYFQGTGAADDSGLPNDRFFAVRPEGSVSTLKIQRTERGDSAVYLCASSLNGPTPGTANNSPLHFGNGTRLTVT.

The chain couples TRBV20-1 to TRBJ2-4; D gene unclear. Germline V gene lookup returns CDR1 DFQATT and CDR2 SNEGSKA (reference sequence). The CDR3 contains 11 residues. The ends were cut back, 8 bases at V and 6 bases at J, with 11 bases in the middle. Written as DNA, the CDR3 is TGCAGTTCCAGTCCGTTAAACATTCAGTACTTC. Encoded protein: CSSSPLNIQYF.

The CDR3 sequence is CASSSRDSSYNEQFF. The DNA of the CDR3 is TGTGCCAGCAGCTCCCGGGACTCGTCCTACAATGAGCAGTTCTTC. The chain employs TRBV5-4 and TRBJ2-1, with D perhaps matching TRBD2 (6 bases). Germline CDR1 is SGHNT and CDR2 is YYREEE (reference sequence). This CDR3 region has 15 residues. Trimming stripped 3 bases from V and 1 base from J, with 11 bases between.